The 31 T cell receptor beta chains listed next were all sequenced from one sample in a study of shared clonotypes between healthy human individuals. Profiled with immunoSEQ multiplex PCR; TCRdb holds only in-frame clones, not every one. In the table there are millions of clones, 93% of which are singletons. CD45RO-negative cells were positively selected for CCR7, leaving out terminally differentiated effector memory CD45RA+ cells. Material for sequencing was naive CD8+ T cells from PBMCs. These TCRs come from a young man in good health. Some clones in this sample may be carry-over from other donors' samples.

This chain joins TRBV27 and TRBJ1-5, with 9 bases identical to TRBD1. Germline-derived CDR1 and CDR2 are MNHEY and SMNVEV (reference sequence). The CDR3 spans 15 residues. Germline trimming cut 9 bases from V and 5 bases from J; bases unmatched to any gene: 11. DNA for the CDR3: TGTGCCAGTAAGCCGGACAGGGGTCTCCATCAGCCCCAGCATTTT. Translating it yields CASKPDRGLHQPQHF.

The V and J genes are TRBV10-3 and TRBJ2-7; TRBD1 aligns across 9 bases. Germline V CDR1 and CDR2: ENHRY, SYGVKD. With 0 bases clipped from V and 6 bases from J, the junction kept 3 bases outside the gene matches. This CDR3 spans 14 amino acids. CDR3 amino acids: CAISESTGGLEQYF. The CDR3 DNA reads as TGTGCCATCAGTGAGTCTACAGGGGGCCTCGAGCAGTACTTC.

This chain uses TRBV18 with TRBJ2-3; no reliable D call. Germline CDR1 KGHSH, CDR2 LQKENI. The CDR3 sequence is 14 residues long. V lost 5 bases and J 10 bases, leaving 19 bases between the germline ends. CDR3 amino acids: CASSSSDNRLAQYF. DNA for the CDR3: TGTGCCAGCTCATCCAGCGACAACCGTTTGGCGCAGTATTTT.

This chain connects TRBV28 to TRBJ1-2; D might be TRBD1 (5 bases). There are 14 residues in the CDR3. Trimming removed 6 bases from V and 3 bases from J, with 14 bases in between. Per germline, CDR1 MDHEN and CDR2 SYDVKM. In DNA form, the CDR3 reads TGTGCCAGCAGAACCTGGGGGGGGTACTATGGCTACACCTTC. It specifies CASRTWGGYYGYTF.

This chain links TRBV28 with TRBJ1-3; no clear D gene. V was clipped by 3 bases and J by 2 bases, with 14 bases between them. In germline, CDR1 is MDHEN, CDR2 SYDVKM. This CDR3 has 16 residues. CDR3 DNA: TGTGCCAGCAGTTTTCCCCGGGAGGAGGCTGGAAACACCATATATTTT. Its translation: CASSFPREEAGNTIYF.

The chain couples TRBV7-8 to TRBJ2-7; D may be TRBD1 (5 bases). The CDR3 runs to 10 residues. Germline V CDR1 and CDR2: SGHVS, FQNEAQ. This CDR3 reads CASSPSRVGV. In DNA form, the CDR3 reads TGTGCCAGCAGCCCAAGCAGGGTGGGGGTC.

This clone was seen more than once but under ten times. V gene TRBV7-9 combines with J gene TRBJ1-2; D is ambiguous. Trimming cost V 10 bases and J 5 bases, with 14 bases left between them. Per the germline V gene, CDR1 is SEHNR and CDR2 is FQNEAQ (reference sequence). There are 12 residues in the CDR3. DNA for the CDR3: TGTGCCACGGAATCTTGGGGATATGGCTACACCTTC. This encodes CATESWGYGYTF.

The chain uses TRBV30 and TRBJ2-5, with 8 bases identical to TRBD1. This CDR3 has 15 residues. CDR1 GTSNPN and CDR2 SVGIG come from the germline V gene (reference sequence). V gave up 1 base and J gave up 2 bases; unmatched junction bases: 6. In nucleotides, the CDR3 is TGTGCCTGGAGTGGGATCCGACAGGGGCAAGAGACCCAGTACTTC. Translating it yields CAWSGIRQGQETQYF. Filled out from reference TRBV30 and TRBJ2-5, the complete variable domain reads SQTIHQWPATLVQPVGSPLSLECTVEGTSNPNLYWYRQAAGRGLQLLFYSVGIGQISSEVPQNLSASRPQDRQFILSSKKLLLSDSGFYLCAWSGIRQGQETQYFGPGTRLLVL.

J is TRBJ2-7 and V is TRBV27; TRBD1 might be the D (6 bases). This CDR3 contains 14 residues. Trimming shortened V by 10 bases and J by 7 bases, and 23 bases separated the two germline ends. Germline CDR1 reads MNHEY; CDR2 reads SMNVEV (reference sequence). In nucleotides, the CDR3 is TGTGCCACCGCACGAACAGGGAGCCTTGGGGAGCAGTACTTC. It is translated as CATARTGSLGEQYF.

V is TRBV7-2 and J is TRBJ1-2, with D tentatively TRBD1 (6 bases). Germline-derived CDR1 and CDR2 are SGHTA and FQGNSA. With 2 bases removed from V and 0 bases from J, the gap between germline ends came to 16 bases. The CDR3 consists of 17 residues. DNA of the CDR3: TGTGCCAGCAGCTTACGTCGCCGGGGGGCTTCTAACTATGGCTACACCTTC. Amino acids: CASSLRRRGASNYGYTF.

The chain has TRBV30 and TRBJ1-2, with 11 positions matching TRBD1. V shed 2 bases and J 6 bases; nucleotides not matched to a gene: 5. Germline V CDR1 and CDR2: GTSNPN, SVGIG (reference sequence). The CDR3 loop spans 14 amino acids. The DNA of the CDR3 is TGTGCCTGGAGTCCCTCGGGACAGGGGGATGGCTACACCTTC. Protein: CAWSPSGQGDGYTF.

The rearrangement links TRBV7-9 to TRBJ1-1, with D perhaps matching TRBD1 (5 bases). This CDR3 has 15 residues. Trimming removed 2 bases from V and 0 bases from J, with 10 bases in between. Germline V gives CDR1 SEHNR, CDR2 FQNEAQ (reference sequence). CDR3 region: CASSLNGAMNTEAFF. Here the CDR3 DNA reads TGTGCCAGCAGCTTAAACGGGGCCATGAACACTGAAGCTTTCTTT.

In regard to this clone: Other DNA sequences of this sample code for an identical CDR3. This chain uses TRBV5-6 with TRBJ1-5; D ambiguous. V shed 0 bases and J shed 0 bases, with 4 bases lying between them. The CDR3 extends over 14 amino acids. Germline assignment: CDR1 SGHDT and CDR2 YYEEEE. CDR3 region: CASSLGASNQPQHF. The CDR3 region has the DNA TGTGCCAGCAGCTTGGGAGCTAGCAATCAGCCCCAGCATTTT. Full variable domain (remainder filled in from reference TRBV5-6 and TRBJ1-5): DAGVTQSPTHLIKTRGQQVTLRCSPKSGHDTVSWYQQALGQGPQFIFQYYEEEERQRGNFPDRFSGHQFPNYSSELNVNALLLGDSALYLCASSLGASNQPQHFGDGTRLSIL.

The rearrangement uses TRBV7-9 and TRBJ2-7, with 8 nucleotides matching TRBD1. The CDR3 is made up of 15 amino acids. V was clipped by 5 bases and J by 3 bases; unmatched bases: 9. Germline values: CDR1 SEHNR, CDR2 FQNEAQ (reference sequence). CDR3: CASSPRTGTHYEQYF. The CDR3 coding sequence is TGTGCCAGCAGCCCCAGGACAGGGACCCACTACGAGCAGTACTTC. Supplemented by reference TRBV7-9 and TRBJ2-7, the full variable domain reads DTGVSQNPRHKITKRGQNVTFRCDPISEHNRLYWYRQTLGQGPEFLTYFQNEAQLEKSRLLSDRFSAERPKGSFSTLEIQRTEQGDSAMYLCASSPRTGTHYEQYFGPGTRLTVT.

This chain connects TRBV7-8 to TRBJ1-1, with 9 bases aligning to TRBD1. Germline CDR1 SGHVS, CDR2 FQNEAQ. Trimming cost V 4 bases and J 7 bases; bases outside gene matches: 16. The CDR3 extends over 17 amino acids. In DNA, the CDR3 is TGTGCCAGCAGCTCATCCGGGACAGGGAAGGAAGGGGATGAAGCTTTCTTT. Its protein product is CASSSSGTGKEGDEAFF.

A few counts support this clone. The CDR3 coding sequence is TGTGCCAGCAGATTCGTACCTGGCGCTGAAGCTTTCTTT. The encoded protein is CASRFVPGAEAFF. V and J are TRBV27 and TRBJ1-1; D gene uncertain. The CDR3 covers 13 residues. CDR1 and CDR2 (germline): MNHEY, SMNVEV (reference sequence). Trimming cost V 6 bases and J 6 bases, with 14 bases left between them.

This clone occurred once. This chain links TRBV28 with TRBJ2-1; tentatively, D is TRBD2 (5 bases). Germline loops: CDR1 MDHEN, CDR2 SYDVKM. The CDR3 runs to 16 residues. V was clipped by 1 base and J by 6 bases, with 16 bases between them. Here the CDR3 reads CASSLYPPGIGNEQFF. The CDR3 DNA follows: TGTGCCAGCAGTTTATACCCCCCGGGGATTGGCAATGAGCAGTTCTTC.

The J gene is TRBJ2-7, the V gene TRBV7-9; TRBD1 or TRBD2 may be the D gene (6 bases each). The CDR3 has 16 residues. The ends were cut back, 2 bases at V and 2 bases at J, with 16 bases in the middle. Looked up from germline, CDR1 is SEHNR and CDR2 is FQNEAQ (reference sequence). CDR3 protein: CASSLKGGRATYEQYF. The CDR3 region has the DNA TGTGCCAGCAGCTTAAAAGGGGGGAGAGCAACCTACGAGCAGTACTTC.

CDR3 nucleotide sequence: TGTGCCAGCAGCTTAGCGCGGGGCCTAACCGCCGGGGTACTTTACGAGCAGTACTTC. Translating gives CASSLARGLTAGVLYEQYF. The chain links TRBV7-8 to TRBJ2-7; D is possibly TRBD2 (6 bases). The CDR3 totals 19 residues. The germline V gene encodes CDR1 SGHVS and CDR2 FQNEAQ. Trimming shortened V by 0 bases and J by 4 bases, and 25 bases separated the two germline ends.

CDR3: CASRPGSRETQYF. CDR3 DNA sequence: TGTGCCAGCAGACCCGGGAGCCGTGAGACCCAGTACTTC. The chain combines TRBV25-1 with TRBJ2-5; a weak D match, TRBD2 (6 bases). This CDR3 region has 13 residues. Looked up from germline, CDR1 is MGHDK and CDR2 is SYGVNS. The V gene lost 6 bases and the J gene lost 5 bases, with 13 bases spanning the gap.

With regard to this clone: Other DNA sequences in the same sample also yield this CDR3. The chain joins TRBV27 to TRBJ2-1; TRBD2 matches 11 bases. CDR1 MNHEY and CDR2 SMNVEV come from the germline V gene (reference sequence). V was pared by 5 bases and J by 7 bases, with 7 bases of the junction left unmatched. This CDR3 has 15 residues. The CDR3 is CASSPGTSGDNEQFF. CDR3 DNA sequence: TGTGCCAGCAGTCCAGGGACTAGCGGAGATAATGAGCAGTTCTTC.

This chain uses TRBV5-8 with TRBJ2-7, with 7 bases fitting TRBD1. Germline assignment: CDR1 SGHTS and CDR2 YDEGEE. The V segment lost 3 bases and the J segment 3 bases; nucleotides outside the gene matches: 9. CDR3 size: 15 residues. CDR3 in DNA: TGTGCCAGCAGCTCCCGGGACAGCGTTTTCTACGAGCAGTACTTC. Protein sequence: CASSSRDSVFYEQYF.

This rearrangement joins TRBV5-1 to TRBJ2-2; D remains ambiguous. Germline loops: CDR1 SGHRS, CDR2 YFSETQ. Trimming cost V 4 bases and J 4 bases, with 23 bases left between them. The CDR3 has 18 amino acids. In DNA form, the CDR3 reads TGCGCCAGCAGCCCGCCCAGGATAGGCAGGACCCTCACCGGGGAGCTGTTTTTT. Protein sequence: CASSPPRIGRTLTGELFF.

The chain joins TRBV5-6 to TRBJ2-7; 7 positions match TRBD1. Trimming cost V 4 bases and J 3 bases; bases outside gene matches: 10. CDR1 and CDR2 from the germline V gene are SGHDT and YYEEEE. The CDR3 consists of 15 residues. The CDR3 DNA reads TGTGCCAGCAGCAACACAGGGGCTTTCGGCTACGAGCAGTACTTC. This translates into CASSNTGAFGYEQYF.

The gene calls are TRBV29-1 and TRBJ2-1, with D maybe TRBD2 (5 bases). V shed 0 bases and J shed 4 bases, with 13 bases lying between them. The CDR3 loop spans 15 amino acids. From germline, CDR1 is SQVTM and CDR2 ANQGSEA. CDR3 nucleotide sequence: TGCAGCGTTGAAGATGAGGCGGGTTGGTACAATGAGCAGTTCTTC. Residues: CSVEDEAGWYNEQFF.

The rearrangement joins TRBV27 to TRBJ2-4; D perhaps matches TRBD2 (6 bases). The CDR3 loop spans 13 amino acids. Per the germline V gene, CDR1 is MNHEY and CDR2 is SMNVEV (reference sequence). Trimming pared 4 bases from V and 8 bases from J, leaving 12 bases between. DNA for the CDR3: TGTGCCAGCAGTTCCAGGTCGGGGGACATTCAGTACTTC. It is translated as CASSSRSGDIQYF.

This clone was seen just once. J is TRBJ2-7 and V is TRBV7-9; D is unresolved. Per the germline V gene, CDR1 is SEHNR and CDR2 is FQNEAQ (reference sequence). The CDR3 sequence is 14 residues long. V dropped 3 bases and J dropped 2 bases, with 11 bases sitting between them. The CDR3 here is CASSFPIDTYEQYF. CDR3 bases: TGTGCCAGCAGCTTTCCAATCGACACCTACGAGCAGTACTTC.

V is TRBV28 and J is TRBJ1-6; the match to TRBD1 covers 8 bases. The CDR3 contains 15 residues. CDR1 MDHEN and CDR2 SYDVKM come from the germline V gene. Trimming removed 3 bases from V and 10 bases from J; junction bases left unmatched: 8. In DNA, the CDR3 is TGTGCCAGCAGTTTCAGGGGGCCCCCATCGTCACCCCTCCACTTT. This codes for CASSFRGPPSSPLHF.

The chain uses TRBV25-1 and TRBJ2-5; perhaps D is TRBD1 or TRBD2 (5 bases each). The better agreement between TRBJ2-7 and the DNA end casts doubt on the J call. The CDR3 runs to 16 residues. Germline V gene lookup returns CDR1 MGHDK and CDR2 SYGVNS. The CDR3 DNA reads TGTGCCAGCAGTCCCGTAGAGGGGTGGAGCTCCTACGAGCAGTACTTC. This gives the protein CASSPVEGWSSYEQYF.

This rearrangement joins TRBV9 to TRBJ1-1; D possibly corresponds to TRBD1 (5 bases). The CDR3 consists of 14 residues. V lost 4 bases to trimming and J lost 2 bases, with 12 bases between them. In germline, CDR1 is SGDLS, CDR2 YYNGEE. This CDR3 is CASSPGQKNTEAFF. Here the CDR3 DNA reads TGTGCCAGCAGCCCAGGACAAAAAAACACTGAAGCTTTCTTT. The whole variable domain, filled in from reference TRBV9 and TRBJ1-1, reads DSGVTQTPKHLITATGQRVTLRCSPRSGDLSVYWYQQSLDQGLQFLIQYYNGEERAKGNILERFSAQQFPDLHSELNLSSLELGDSALYFCASSPGQKNTEAFFGQGTRLTVV.

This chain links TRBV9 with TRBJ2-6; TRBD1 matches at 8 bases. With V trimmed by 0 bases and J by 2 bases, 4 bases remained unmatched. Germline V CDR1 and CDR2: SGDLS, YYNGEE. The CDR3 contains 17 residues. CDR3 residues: CASSVDDRGAGANVLTF. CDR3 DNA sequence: TGTGCCAGCAGCGTAGACGACAGGGGCGCTGGGGCCAACGTCCTGACTTTC.